The TCR beta chain under discussion was sequenced for a study of identical twins. Whole-study findings and limits: There were fewer insertions in abundant cord blood beta clonotypes, but memory repertoires showed no such pattern.

Germline V CDR1 and CDR2: SGHTA, FQGNSA. V lost 1 base and J lost 4, with 15 bases in between. The CDR3 spans 16 residues. Unique molecular identifiers were in the cDNA, with template-switch universal primer binding. TCRdb independently ran MiXCR on the 5' RACE reads; one entry per CDR3 protein. Here the sample spans about 720,000 distinct CDR3 sequences, 8.5% to 9.5% being singletons. In this sample, this clonotype turned up a few times. The antigen is not known. These data also featured in a second study, about yellow fever vaccine responses in identical twins.

The sequenced material came from PBMCs. This TCR was sampled from a woman aged 18-29 years in good health. The chain recombines TRBV7-2 with TRBJ2-3, with D possibly matching TRBD2 (5 bases). The CDR3 loop reads CASSLGSGGLPDTQYF. In nucleotides, the CDR3 is TGTGCCAGCAGCTTAGGTTCTGGAGGACTCCCAGATACGCAGTATTTT.